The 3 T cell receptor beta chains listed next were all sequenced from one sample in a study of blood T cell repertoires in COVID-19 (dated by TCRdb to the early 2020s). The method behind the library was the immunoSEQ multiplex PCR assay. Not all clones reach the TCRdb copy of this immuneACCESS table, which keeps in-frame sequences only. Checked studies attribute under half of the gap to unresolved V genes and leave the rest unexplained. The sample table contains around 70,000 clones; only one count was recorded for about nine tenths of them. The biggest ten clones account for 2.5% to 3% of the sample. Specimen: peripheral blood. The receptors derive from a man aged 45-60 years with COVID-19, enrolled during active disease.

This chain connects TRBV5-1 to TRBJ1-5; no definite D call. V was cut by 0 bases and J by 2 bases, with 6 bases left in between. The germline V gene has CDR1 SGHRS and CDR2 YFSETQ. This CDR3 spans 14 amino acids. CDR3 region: CASSLDGGNQPQHF. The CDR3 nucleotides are TGCGCCAGCAGCTTGGACGGGGGCAATCAGCCCCAGCATTTT.

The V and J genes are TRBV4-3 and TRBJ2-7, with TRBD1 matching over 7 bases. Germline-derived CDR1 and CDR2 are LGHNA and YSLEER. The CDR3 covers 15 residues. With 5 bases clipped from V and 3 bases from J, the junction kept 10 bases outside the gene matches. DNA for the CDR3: TGCGCCAGCAGCTCCCGCCAGGGGGAAAGCTACGAGCAGTACTTC. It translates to CASSSRQGESYEQYF.

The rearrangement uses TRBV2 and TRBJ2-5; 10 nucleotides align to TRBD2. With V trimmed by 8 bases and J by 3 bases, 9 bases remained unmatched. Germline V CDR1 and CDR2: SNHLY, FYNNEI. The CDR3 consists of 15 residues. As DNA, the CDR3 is TGTGCCAGCCGAGCGGGAGGGGGCCACAAAGAGACCCAGTACTTC. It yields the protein CASRAGGGHKETQYF. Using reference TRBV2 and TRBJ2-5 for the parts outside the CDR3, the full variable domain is EPEVTQTPSHQVTQMGQEVILRCVPISNHLYFYWYRQILGQKVEFLVSFYNNEISEKSEIFDDQFSVERPDGSNFTLKIRSTKLEDSAMYFCASRAGGGHKETQYFGPGTRLLVL.